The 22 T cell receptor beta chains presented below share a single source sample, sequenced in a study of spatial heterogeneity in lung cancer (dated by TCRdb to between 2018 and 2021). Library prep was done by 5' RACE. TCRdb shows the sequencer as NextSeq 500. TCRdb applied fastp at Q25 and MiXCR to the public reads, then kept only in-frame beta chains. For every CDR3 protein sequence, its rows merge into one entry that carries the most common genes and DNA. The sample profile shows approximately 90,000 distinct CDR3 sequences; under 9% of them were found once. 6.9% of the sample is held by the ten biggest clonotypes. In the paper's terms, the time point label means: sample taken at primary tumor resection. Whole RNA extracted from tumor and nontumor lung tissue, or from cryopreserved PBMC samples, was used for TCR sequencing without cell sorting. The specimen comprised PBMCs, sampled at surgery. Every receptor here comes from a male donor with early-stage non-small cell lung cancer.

CDR3: CASKGTQGALETQYF. In DNA form, the CDR3 reads TGTGCCAGCAAGGGGACCCAGGGGGCATTGGAGACCCAGTACTTC. The rearrangement links TRBV6-1 to TRBJ2-5; TRBD1 matches 8 bases. Germline trimming cut 7 bases from V and 5 bases from J; bases unmatched to any gene: 12. In germline, CDR1 is MNHNS, CDR2 SASEGT. There are 15 residues in the CDR3.

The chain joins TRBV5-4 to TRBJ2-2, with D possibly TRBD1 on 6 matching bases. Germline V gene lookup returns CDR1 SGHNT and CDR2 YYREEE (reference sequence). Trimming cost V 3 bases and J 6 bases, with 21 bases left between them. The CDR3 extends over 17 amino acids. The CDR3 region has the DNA TGTGCCAGCAGCTCGATGGGGCAGGGGAATTTTCCCGGGGAGCTGTTTTTT. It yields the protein CASSSMGQGNFPGELFF.

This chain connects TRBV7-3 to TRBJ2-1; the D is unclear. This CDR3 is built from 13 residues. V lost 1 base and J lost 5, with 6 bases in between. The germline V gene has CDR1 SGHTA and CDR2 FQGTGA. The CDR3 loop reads CASSLSQHNEQFF. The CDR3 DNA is TGTGCCAGCAGCTTAAGTCAGCACAATGAGCAGTTCTTC. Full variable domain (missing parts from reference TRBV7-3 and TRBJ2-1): GAGVSQTPSNKVTEKGKYVELRCDPISGHTALYWYRQSLGQGPEFLIYFQGTGAADDSGLPNDRFFAVRPEGSVSTLKIQRTERGDSAVYLCASSLSQHNEQFFGPGTRLTVL.

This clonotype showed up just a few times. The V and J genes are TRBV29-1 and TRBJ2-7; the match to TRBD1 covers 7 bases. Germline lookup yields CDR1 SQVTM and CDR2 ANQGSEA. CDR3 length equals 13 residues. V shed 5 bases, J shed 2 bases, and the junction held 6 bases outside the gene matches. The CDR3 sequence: CSVLGTVTYEQYF. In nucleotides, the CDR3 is TGCAGCGTTCTTGGGACAGTAACCTACGAGCAGTACTTC.

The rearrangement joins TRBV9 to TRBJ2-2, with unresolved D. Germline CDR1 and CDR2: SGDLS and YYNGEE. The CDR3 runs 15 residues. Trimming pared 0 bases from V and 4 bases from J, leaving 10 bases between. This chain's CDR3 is CASSVAPSVTGELFF. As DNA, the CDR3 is TGTGCCAGCAGCGTAGCACCATCGGTCACCGGGGAGCTGTTTTTT.

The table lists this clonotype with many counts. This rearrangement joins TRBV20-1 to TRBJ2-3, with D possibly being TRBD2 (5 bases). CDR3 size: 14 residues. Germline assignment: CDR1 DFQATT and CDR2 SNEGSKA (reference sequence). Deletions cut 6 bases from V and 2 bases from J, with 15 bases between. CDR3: CSAPRPAATDTQYF. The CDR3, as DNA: TGCAGTGCGCCTCGACCAGCGGCCACAGATACGCAGTATTTT.

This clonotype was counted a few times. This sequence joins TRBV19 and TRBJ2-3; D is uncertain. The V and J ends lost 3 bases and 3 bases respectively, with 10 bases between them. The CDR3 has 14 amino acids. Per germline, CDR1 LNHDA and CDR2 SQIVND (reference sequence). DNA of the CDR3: TGTGCCAGTAGTATCGGTGGGATAACAGATACGCAGTATTTT. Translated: CASSIGGITDTQYF.

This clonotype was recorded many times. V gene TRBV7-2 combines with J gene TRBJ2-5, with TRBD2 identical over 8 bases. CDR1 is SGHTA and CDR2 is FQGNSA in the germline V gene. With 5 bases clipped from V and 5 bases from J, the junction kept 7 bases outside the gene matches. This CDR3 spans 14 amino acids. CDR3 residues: CASSTGLAGETQYF. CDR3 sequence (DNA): TGTGCCAGCAGCACCGGACTAGCTGGGGAGACCCAGTACTTC.

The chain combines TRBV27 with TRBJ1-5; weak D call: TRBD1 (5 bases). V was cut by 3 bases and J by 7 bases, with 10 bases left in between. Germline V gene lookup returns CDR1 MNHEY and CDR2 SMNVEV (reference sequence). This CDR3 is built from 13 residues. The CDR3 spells CASSLAGFQPQHF. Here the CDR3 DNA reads TGTGCCAGCAGTTTGGCAGGGTTCCAGCCCCAGCATTTT.

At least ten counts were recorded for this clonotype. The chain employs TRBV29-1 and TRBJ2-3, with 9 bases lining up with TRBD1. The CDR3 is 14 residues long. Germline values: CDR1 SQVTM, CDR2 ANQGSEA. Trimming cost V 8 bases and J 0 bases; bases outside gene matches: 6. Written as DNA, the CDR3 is TGCAGCTCTGGGACAGGGATTAGCACAGATACGCAGTATTTT. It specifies CSSGTGISTDTQYF.

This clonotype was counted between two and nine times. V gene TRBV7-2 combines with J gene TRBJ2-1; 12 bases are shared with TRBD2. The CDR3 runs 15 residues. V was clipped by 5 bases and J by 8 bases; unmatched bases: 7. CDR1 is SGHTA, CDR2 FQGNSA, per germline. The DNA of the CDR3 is TGTGCCAGCAGCCCTCAGCTAGCGGGGGGGCATGAGCAGTTCTTC. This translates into CASSPQLAGGHEQFF.

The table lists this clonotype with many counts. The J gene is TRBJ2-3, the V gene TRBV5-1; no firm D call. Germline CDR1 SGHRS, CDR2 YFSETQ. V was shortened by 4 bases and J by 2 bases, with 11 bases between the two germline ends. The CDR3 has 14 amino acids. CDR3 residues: CASSPEPSTDTQYF. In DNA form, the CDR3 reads TGCGCCAGCAGCCCGGAACCCTCCACAGATACGCAGTATTTT.

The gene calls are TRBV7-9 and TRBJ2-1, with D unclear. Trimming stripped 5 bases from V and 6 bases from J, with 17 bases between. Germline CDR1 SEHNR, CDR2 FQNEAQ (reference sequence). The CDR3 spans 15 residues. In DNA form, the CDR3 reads TGTGCCAGCAGCCCGACGTCCCATACGGGCAATGAGCAGTTCTTC. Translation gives CASSPTSHTGNEQFF.

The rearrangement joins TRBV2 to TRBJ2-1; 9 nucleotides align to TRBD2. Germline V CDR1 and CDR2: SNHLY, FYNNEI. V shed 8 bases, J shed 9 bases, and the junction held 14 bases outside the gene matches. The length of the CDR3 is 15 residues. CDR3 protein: CASGDGTSNFIEQFF. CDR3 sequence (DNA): TGTGCCAGCGGGGACGGGACTAGCAACTTCATTGAGCAGTTCTTC.

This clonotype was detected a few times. CDR3 residues: CASSQDLSGRTEAFF. The CDR3 bases are TGCGCCAGCAGCCAAGATCTGTCCGGGAGAACTGAAGCTTTCTTT. The V and J genes are TRBV4-1 and TRBJ1-1; the D is unclear. The CDR3 is made up of 15 amino acids. Trimming removed 0 bases from V and 5 bases from J, with 13 bases in between. CDR1 and CDR2 from the germline V gene are MGHRA and YSYEKL.

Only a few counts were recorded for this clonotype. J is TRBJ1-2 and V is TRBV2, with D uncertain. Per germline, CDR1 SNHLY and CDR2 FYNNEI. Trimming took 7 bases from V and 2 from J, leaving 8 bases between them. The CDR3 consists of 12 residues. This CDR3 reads CASTGFNYGYTF. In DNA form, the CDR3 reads TGTGCCAGCACCGGATTCAACTATGGCTACACCTTC.

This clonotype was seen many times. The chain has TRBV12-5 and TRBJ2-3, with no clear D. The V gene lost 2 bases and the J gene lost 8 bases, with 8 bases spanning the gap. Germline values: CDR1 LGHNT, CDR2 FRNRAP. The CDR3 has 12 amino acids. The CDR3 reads CASGLNVGTQYF. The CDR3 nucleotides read TGTGCTAGTGGTTTGAACGTCGGTACGCAGTATTTT.

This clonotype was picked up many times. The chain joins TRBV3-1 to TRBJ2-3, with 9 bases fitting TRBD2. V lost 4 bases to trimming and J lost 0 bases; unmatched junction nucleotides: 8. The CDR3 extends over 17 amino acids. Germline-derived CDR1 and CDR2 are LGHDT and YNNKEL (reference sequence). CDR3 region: CASSRGVTSGSTDTQYF. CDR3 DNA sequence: TGTGCCAGCAGCCGAGGCGTGACTAGCGGTAGCACAGATACGCAGTATTTT.

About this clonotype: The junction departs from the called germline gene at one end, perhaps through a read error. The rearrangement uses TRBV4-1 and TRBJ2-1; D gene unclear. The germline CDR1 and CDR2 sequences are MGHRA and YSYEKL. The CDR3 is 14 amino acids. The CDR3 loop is CASSQEASGRVRIF. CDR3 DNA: TGCGCCAGCAGCCAAGAGGCGTCAGGTCGAGTCAGAATCTTC.

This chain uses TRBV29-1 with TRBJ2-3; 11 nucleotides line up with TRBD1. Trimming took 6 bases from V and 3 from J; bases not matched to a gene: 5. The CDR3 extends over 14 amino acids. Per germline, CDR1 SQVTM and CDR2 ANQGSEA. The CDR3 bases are TGCAGCGTGACCGGGACAGGGGGGACAGATACGCAGTATTTT. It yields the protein CSVTGTGGTDTQYF.

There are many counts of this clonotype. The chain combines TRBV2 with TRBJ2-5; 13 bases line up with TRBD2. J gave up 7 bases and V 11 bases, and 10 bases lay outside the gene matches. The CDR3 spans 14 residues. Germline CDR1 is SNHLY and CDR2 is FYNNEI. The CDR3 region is CACTGTSGEGTQYF. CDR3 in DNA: TGTGCCTGCACCGGGACTAGCGGGGAAGGGACCCAGTACTTC.

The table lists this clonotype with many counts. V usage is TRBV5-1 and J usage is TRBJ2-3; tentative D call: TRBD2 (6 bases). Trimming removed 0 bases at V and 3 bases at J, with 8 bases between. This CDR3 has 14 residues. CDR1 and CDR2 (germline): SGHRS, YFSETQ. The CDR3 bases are TGCGCCAGCAGCTTGGGGGACTCAACAGATACGCAGTATTTT. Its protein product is CASSLGDSTDTQYF.